This entry describes one TCR beta chain. Its antigen is undetermined. The germline V gene has CDR1 GTSNPN and CDR2 SVGIG (reference sequence). The CDR3 extends over 12 amino acids. The ends were cut back, 3 bases at V and 5 bases at J, with 10 bases in the middle. This specimen belongs to a study of cytomegalovirus exposure and HLA in healthy donors. General study findings and limits: Researchers reported in a later analysis that a missense DCLRE1C variant was tied to TCR beta V- and J-gene trimming. Using a false discovery rate of 0.05, a later analysis showed that 16,951 TCR beta sequences were associated with HLA alleles.

The PCR had 60 Vbeta and 13 Jbeta primers. Only in-frame clones appear in the TCRdb table, and some are missing; sequencing was by immunoSEQ multiplex PCR. Of around 130,000 clones listed, roughly four fifths are singletons. Sample: PBMCs. This sequence joins TRBV30 and TRBJ1-1; the D is unclear. This receptor was obtained from a woman aged 35 to 49 in good health and CMV-seropositive. CDR3 sequence reads: CAWSRGPTEAFF. The CDR3 nucleotides read TGTGCCTGGAGCCGGGGTCCGACTGAAGCTTTCTTT.